This T cell receptor (beta chain) was profiled in a study of shared clonotypes between healthy human individuals. Profiling relied on immunoSEQ multiplex PCR, and the TCRdb table lists in-frame clones only, not all of them. The sample includes some 2 million clones, 85% to 95% of them seen just once. Trimming shortened V by 4 bases and J by 6 bases, and 6 bases separated the two germline ends. In germline, CDR1 is MNHEY, CDR2 SVGAGI. The CDR3 is 11 amino acids. The chain combines TRBV6-5 with TRBJ2-5; no clear D gene. The specimen was naive CD4+ T cells sorted from blood. Specified subset: CD45RA+ positively selected. This sequence originates from a man aged 18 to 30 in good health. The CDR3 here is CASSWLQTQYF. The CDR3 DNA is TGTGCCAGCAGTTGGTTGCAGACCCAGTACTTC.